A selection of T cell receptor beta chains follows, all from one sample in a study of CD8+ T cells in alopecia areata. Produced via immunoSEQ multiplex PCR; TCRdb's table is partial and in-frame only. In the table there are fewer than 250,000 clones, around three fifths of which are singletons. Material: CD4+ T cells sorted from blood, obtained at week 49, from a patient treated with tofacitinib. The receptors were gathered from a human donor with alopecia areata. Both conserved end residues are part of each CDR3. D genes are given only for firm matches. Only part of the rows carry a size: once, few, many, or a class if the clone is expanded.

v_gene	d_gene	j_gene	abundance	CDR3nt	CDR3aa
TRBV6-5	NA	TRBJ2-1	NA	TGTGCCAGCAGTTACTCGAGGAGTTACAATGAGCAGTTCTTC	CASSYSRSYNEQFF
TRBV4-3	NA	TRBJ1-5	NA	TGCGCCAGCAGCCAAGAGTTACGGGATCAGCCCCAGCATTTT	CASSQELRDQPQHF
TRBV7-8	NA	TRBJ2-6	few	TGTGCCAGCAGCCAGACTCCCGTCCTGACTTTC	CASSQTPVLTF
TRBV29-1	NA	TRBJ2-5	NA	TGCAGCGTTTCTTCCCCCTGGGACAACCAAGAGACCCAGTACTTC	CSVSSPWDNQETQYF
TRBV9	NA	TRBJ1-6	NA	TGTGCCAGCAGCGTGATGGCAGGCCAGCCATCACCCCTCCACTTT	CASSVMAGQPSPLHF
TRBV19	TRBD1	TRBJ2-3	few	TGTGCCAGTAGTATGGGGACAGGGCATGGAGATACGCAGTATTTT	CASSMGTGHGDTQYF
TRBV5-1	NA	TRBJ2-7	NA	TGCGCCAGCAGCTTGGGTCAGCACGAGCAGTACTTC	CASSLGQHEQYF
TRBV27	TRBD1	TRBJ1-2	NA	TGTGCCAGCAGTTTCCGACAGGGGATCCATGGCTACACCTTC	CASSFRQGIHGYTF
TRBV9	TRBD1	TRBJ2-2	once	TGTGCCAGCAGCCCCGACAGGGGGCAATGGTACACCGGGGAGCTGTTTTTT	CASSPDRGQWYTGELFF
TRBV6-5	NA	TRBJ2-3	NA	TGTGCCAGCAGTTACTCCTCGGGACTTAGTACAGATACGCAGTATTTT	CASSYSSGLSTDTQYF
TRBV29-1	NA	TRBJ2-5	NA	TGCAGCGTACGGCCCCCGGGGACCTCGGAGACCCAGTACTTC	CSVRPPGTSETQYF
TRBV5-1	TRBD1	TRBJ2-2	NA	TGCGCCAGCAGCTCGGCTGGGACAGGAACCGCGAACACCGGGGAGCTGTTTTTT	CASSSAGTGTANTGELFF
TRBV29-1	NA	TRBJ2-7	few	TGCAGCGTTGGATCCCTAAGTGGTGAGCAGTACTTC	CSVGSLSGEQYF
TRBV5-6	TRBD1	TRBJ1-4	few	TGTGCCAGCAGCTACGGACAGGTTGGTGAAAAACTGTTTTTT	CASSYGQVGEKLFF
TRBV11-3	NA	TRBJ2-3	few	TGTGCCAGCAGCTTCCGACTAGGTCAAGATACGCAGTATTTT	CASSFRLGQDTQYF
TRBV30	NA	TRBJ2-3	NA	TGTGCCTGGACCCCCCTCCCACCCGATCGGACGCAGTATTTT	CAWTPLPPDRTQYF